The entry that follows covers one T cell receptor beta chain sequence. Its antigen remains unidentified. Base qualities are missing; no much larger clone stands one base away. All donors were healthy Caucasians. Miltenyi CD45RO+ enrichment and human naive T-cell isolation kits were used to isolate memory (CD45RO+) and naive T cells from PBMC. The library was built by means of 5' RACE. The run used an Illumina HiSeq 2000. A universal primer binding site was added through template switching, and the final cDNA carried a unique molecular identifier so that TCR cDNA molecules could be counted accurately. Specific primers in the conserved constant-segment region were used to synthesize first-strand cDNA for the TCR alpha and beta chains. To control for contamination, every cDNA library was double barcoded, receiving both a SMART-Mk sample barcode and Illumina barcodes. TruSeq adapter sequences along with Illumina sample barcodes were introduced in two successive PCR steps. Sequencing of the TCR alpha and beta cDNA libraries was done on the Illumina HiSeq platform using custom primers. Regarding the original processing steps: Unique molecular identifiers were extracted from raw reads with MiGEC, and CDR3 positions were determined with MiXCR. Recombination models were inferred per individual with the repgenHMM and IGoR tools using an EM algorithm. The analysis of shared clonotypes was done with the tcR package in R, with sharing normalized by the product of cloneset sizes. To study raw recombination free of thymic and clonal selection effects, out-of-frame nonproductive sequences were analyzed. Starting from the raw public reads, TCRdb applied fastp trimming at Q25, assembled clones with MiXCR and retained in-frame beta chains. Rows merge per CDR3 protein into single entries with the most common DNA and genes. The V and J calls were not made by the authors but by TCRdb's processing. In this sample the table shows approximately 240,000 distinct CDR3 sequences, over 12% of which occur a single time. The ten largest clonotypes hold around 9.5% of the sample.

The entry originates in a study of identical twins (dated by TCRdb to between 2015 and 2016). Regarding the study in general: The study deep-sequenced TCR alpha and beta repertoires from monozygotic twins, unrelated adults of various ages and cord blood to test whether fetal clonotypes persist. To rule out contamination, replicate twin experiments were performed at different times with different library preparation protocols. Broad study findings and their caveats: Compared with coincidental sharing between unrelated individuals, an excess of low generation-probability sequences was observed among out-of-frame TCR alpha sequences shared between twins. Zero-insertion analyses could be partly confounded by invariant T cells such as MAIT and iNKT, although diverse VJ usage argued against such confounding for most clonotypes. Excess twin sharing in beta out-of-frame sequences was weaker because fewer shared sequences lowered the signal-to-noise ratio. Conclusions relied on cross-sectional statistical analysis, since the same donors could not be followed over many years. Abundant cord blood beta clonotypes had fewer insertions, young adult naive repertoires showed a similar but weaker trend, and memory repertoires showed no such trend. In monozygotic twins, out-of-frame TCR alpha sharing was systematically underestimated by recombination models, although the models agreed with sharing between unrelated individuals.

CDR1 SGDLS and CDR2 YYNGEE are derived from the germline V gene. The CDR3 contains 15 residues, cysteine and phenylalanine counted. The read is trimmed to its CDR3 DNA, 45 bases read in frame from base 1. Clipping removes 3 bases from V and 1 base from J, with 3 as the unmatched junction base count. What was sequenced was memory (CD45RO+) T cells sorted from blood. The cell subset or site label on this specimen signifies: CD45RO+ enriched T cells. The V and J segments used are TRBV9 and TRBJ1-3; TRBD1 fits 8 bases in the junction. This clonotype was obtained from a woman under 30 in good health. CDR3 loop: CASSADRGSGNTIYF. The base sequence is TGTGCCAGCAGCGCCGACAGGGGATCTGGAAACACCATATATTTT.